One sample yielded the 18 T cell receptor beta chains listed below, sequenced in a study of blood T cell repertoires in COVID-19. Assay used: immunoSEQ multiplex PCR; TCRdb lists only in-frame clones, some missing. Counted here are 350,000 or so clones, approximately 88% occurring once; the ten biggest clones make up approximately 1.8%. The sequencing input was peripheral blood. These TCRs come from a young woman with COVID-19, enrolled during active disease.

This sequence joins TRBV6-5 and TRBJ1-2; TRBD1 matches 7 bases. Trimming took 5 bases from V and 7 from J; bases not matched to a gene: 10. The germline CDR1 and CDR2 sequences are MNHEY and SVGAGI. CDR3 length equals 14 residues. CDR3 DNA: TGTGCCAGCAGTAACATCGGGACAGTCATTGGCTACACCTTC. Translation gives CASSNIGTVIGYTF.

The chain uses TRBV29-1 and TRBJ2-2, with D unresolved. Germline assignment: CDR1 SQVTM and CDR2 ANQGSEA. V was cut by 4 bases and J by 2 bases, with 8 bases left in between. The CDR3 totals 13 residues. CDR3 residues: CSVGRLNTGELFF. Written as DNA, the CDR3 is TGCAGCGTTGGTCGTCTCAACACCGGGGAGCTGTTTTTT.

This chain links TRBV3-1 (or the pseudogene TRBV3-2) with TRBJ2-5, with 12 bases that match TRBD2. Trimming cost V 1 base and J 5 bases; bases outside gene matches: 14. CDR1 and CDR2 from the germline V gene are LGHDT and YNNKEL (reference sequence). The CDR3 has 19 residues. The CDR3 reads CASSQASSGGAFRVETQYF. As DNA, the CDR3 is TGTGCCAGCAGCCAAGCTTCTAGCGGGGGGGCATTTAGGGTGGAGACCCAGTACTTC.

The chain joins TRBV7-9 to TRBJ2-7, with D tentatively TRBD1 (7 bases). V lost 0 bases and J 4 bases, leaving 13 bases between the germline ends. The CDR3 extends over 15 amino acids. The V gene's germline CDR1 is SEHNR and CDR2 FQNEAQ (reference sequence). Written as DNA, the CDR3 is TGTGCCAGCAGCTTAGCGCAGGGGGGCGGTTACGAGCAGTACTTC. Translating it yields CASSLAQGGGYEQYF.

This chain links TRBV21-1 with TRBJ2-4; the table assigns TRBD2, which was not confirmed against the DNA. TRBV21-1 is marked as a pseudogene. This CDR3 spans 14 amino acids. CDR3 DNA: TGTGCCAGCGGCCGGAGTCACGTCGAAGTGCTGAGGAACTTC. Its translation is CASGRSHVEVLRNF.

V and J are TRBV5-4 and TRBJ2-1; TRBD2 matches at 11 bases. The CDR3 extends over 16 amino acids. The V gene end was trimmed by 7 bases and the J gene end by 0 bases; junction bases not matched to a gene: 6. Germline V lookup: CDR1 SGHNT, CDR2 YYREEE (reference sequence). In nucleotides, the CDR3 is TGTGCCAGCTCTAGCGGGGGGCCTAGCTCCTACAATGAGCAGTTCTTC. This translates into CASSSGGPSSYNEQFF. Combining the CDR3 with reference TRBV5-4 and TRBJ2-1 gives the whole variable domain ETGVTQSPTHLIKTRGQQVTLRCSSQSGHNTVSWYQQALGQGPQFIFQYYREEENGRGNFPPRFSGLQFPNYSSELNVNALELDDSALYLCASSSGGPSSYNEQFFGPGTRLTVL.

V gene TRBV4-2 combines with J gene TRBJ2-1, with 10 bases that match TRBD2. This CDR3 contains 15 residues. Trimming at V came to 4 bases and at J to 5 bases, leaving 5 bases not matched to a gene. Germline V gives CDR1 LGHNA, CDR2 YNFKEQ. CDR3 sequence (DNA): TGTGCCAGCAGCCCGCGGACTAGCGGACACAATGAGCAGTTCTTC. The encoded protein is CASSPRTSGHNEQFF.

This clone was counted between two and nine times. This CDR3 reads CASSQTLQPQHF. The CDR3 coding sequence is TGTGCCAGCAGTCAGACATTACAGCCCCAGCATTTT. This chain joins TRBV2 and TRBJ1-5; no clear D gene. V shed 5 bases and J shed 7 bases, with 9 bases lying between them. The CDR3 extends over 12 amino acids. Germline lookup yields CDR1 SNHLY and CDR2 FYNNEI.

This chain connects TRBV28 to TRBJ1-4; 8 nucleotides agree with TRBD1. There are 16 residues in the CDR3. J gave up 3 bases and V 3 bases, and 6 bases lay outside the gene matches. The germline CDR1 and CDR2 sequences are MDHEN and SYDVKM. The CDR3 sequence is CASSLHRGEANEKLFF. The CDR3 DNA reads TGTGCCAGCAGTTTGCACAGGGGGGAGGCTAATGAAAAACTGTTTTTT. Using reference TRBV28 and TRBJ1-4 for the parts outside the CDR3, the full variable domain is DVKVTQSSRYLVKRTGEKVFLECVQDMDHENMFWYRQDPGLGLRLIYFSYDVKMKEKGDIPEGYSVSREKKERFSLILESASTNQTSMYLCASSLHRGEANEKLFFGSGTQLSVL.

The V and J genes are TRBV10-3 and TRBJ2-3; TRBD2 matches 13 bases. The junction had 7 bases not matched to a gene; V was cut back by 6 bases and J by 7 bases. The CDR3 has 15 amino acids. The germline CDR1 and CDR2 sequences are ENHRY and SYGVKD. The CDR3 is CAIRTTSGGRNTQYF. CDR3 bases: TGTGCCATCAGGACGACTAGCGGGGGGAGGAATACGCAGTATTTT.

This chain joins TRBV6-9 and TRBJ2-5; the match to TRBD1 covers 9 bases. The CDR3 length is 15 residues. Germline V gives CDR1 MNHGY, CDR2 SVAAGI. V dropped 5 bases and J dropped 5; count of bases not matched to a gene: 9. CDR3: CASSHTGGASETQYF. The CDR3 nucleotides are TGTGCCAGCAGTCACACAGGGGGCGCTTCGGAGACCCAGTACTTC.

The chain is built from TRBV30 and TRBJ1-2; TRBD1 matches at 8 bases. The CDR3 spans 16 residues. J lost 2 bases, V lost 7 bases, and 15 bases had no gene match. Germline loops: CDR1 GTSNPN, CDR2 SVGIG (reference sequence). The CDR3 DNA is TGTGCCTCCCTCTTTCAGGGGGCTAGTGAGAACTATGGCTACACCTTC. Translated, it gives CASLFQGASENYGYTF.

CDR3 amino acids: CASSSGTGGVLYTIYF. CDR3 sequence (DNA): TGTGCCAGCAGTTCCGGGACAGGGGGCGTGTTATACACCATATATTTT. This chain links TRBV28 with TRBJ1-3; 12 bases are a match to TRBD1. V was clipped by 4 bases and J by 8 bases; unmatched bases: 9. Germline CDR1 reads MDHEN; CDR2 reads SYDVKM. The CDR3 runs to 16 residues.

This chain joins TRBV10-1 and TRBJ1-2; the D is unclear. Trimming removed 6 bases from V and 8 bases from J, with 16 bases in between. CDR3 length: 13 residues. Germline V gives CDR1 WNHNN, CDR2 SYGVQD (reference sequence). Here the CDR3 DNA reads TGCGCCAGCAGCGTCGATGGCAGCGTAGGCTACACCTTC. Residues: CASSVDGSVGYTF.

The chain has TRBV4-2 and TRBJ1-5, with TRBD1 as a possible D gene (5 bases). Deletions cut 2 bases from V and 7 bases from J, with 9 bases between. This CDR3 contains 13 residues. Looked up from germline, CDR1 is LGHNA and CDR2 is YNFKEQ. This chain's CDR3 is CASSQPRGQPQHF. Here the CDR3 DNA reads TGTGCCAGCAGCCAACCTAGGGGACAGCCCCAGCATTTT.

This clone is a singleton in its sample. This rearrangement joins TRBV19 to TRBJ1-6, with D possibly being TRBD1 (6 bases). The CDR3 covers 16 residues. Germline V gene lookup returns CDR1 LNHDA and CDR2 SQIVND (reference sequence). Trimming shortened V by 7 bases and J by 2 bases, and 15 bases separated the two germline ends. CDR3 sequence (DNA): TGTGCCAGTAACGACCCCCGGGACACCTATAATTCACCCCTCCACTTT. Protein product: CASNDPRDTYNSPLHF.

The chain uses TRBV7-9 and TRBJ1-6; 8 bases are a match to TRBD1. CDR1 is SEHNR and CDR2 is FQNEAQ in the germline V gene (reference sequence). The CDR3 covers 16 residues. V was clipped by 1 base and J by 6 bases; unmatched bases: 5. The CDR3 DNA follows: TGTGCCAGCAGCTTAGATGCAGGGGGCCGTAATTCACCCCTCCACTTT. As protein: CASSLDAGGRNSPLHF.

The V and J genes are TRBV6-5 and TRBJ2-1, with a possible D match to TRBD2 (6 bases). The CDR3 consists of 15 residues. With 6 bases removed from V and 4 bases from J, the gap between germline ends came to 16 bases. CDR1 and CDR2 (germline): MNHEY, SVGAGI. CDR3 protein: CASRPGGSGYNEQFF. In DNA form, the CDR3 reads TGTGCCAGCAGGCCCGGGGGTTCGGGATACAATGAGCAGTTCTTC.